The 24 T cell receptor beta chains below were found in one sample sequenced in a study of T-cell reconstitution after alpha-beta-depleted transplantation in children. The authors prepared the TCRbeta library with unique molecular identifiers. TCRdb independently ran MiXCR on the PCR reads; one entry per CDR3 protein. The repertoire has roughly 490,000 distinct CDR3 sequences, over 10% of them found once; the top ten carry 11% to 15%. The sample was PBMCs, mostly from graft donor cells, taken 180 days after TCRalphabeta/CD19-depleted stem cell transplant. These receptors all come from a female patient aged 2-10 years who had a stem cell transplant for aplastic anemia, so the T cells may come from the graft donor.

This clonotype has a handful of counts. The chain is built from TRBV10-3 and TRBJ1-2; 10 bases map to TRBD1. Germline values: CDR1 ENHRY, CDR2 SYGVKD. The CDR3 is 13 amino acids. The junction had 5 bases not matched to a gene; V was cut back by 6 bases and J by 7 bases. As DNA, the CDR3 is TGTGCCATCAGCGGACAGGGGGAGCTTGGCTACACCTTC. As protein: CAISGQGELGYTF.

This clonotype was seen more than once but under ten times. V usage is TRBV6-5 and J usage is TRBJ1-5, with D perhaps matching TRBD1 (5 bases). Looked up from germline, CDR1 is MNHEY and CDR2 is SVGAGI. The V gene lost 0 bases and the J gene lost 1 base, with 7 bases spanning the gap. The CDR3 spans 15 residues. CDR3: CASSYSRVSNQPQHF. CDR3 nucleotide sequence: TGTGCCAGCAGTTACTCCAGGGTAAGCAATCAGCCCCAGCATTTT.

This clonotype has just a few counts. The genes are TRBV28 and TRBJ2-3; the D gene is possibly TRBD2 (6 bases). The CDR3 runs to 15 residues. V lost 8 bases to trimming and J lost 1 base, with 16 bases between them. CDR1 MDHEN and CDR2 SYDVKM come from the germline V gene. The DNA of the CDR3 is TGTGCCAGCGCGAAGGGACTCGGTGGCACAGATACGCAGTATTTT. Translated: CASAKGLGGTDTQYF. The entire variable domain, with the rest obtained from reference TRBV28 and TRBJ2-3, is as follows: DVKVTQSSRYLVKRTGEKVFLECVQDMDHENMFWYRQDPGLGLRLIYFSYDVKMKEKGDIPEGYSVSREKKERFSLILESASTNQTSMYLCASAKGLGGTDTQYFGPGTRLTVL.

This clonotype came up many times. V is TRBV6-1 and J is TRBJ2-7, with TRBD2 matching over 11 bases. The CDR3 totals 14 residues. Losses at the gene ends were 8 bases for V and 4 bases for J; bases not matched to a gene: 7. Germline CDR1 is MNHNS and CDR2 is SASEGT. CDR3 loop: CASRRTSGYYEQYF. CDR3 in DNA: TGTGCCAGCCGGAGGACTAGCGGGTATTACGAGCAGTACTTC.

This chain uses TRBV20-1 with TRBJ2-5; 11 bases fit TRBD2. There are 15 residues in the CDR3. V gave up 3 bases and J gave up 3 bases; unmatched junction bases: 6. Germline-derived CDR1 and CDR2 are DFQATT and SNEGSKA (reference sequence). In nucleotides, the CDR3 is TGCAGTGCTAGGAAGCGGGGACTAGCGGAAGAGACCCAGTACTTC. This translates into CSARKRGLAEETQYF.

This clonotype was detected a few times. The chain couples TRBV20-1 to TRBJ2-7; 9 bases map to TRBD2. The germline CDR1 and CDR2 sequences are DFQATT and SNEGSKA (reference sequence). V lost 5 bases to trimming and J lost 2 bases; unmatched junction nucleotides: 7. This CDR3 comprises 14 residues. Written as DNA, the CDR3 is TGCAGTGCTTCCTTCCCTAGCGGGACCTACGAGCAGTACTTC. It encodes CSASFPSGTYEQYF.

V is TRBV20-1 and J is TRBJ2-5, with TRBD1 matching 11 bases. CDR3 length equals 14 residues. V was clipped by 4 bases and J by 5 bases; unmatched bases: 6. Per germline, CDR1 DFQATT and CDR2 SNEGSKA (reference sequence). The CDR3 region is CSAKDRGRLETQYF. The CDR3 DNA reads TGCAGTGCTAAGGACAGGGGGCGCTTGGAGACCCAGTACTTC.

The chain recombines TRBV7-8 with TRBJ1-5, with a weak D call TRBD1 (6 bases). This CDR3 comprises 18 residues. V was cut by 1 base and J by 5 bases, with 21 bases left in between. The V gene's germline CDR1 is SGHVS and CDR2 FQNEAQ. The CDR3 nucleotides are TGTGCCAGCAGCTTAGGCCCCCGTTCCGGGACACCCCATCAGCCCCAGCATTTT. Protein: CASSLGPRSGTPHQPQHF.

V and J are TRBV14 and TRBJ2-2, with D possibly TRBD1 on 6 matching bases. The germline gives CDR1 SGHDN, CDR2 FVKESK. Trimming shortened V by 4 bases and J by 4 bases, and 16 bases separated the two germline ends. CDR3 length: 16 residues. Here the CDR3 reads CASSRAGAERTGELFF. CDR3 nucleotide sequence: TGTGCCAGCAGCCGCGCAGGGGCGGAACGCACCGGGGAGCTGTTTTTT.

The chain has TRBV6-1 and TRBJ2-5; tentatively, D is TRBD1 (5 bases). Germline lookup yields CDR1 MNHNS and CDR2 SASEGT. V was cut by 3 bases and J by 6 bases, with 11 bases left in between. The CDR3 runs 13 residues. CDR3 sequence: CASSDRVGQTQYF. CDR3 DNA: TGTGCCAGCAGTGACAGGGTTGGTCAGACCCAGTACTTC.

Here the CDR3 DNA reads TGTGCCAGCAGCGAGGCCCTTTATTCTGAAAAACTGTTTTTT. This translates into CASSEALYSEKLFF. This sequence joins TRBV9 and TRBJ1-4; D gene unclear. Germline lookup yields CDR1 SGDLS and CDR2 YYNGEE. The CDR3 contains 14 residues. Trimming pared 3 bases from V and 7 bases from J, leaving 13 bases between.

The table lists this clonotype with a few counts. The chain has TRBV9 and TRBJ2-5; D not resolved. This CDR3 spans 12 amino acids. Germline V gene sequence: CDR1 SGDLS, CDR2 YYNGEE. Trimming shortened V by 0 bases and J by 4 bases, and 4 bases separated the two germline ends. The CDR3 nucleotides are TGTGCCAGCAGCGTAGCCGGAGAGACCCAGTACTTC. This translates into CASSVAGETQYF.

This clonotype was seen a few times. The J gene is TRBJ1-1, the V gene TRBV30; D remains unclear. The V gene's germline CDR1 is GTSNPN and CDR2 SVGIG (reference sequence). The CDR3 extends over 13 amino acids. The V end lost 2 bases, the J end lost 6 bases, and 13 bases lay between the germline ends. The CDR3, as DNA: TGTGCCTGGAGTCCGGGCTTCGGCCCTGAAGCTTTCTTT. This translates into CAWSPGFGPEAFF.

This clonotype was seen a handful of times. This chain joins TRBV7-9 and TRBJ1-5; 9 nucleotides align to TRBD1. The CDR3 spans 14 residues. CDR1 and CDR2 from the germline V gene are SEHNR and FQNEAQ (reference sequence). The V and J ends lost 0 bases and 6 bases, in that order; junction bases with no gene match: 0. CDR3 DNA: TGTGCCAGCAGCTTAGCGGGACAGGGTCAGCCCCAGCATTTT. Translating it yields CASSLAGQGQPQHF.

This clonotype was seen repeatedly, ten times or more. The V gene is TRBV21-1, the J gene TRBJ1-5; the table assigns TRBD1, which was not confirmed against the DNA. TRBV21-1 is tagged as a pseudogene. This CDR3 region has 21 residues. CDR3 coding DNA: TGTGCCAGCAGCAAAGTGTATTGGGAACAGGGGATGGGATATAGCAATCAGCCCCAGCATTTT. Translated, it gives CASSKVYWEQGMGYSNQPQHF.

There are a few counts of this clonotype. The chain links TRBV9 to TRBJ1-2; D not resolved. There are 15 residues in the CDR3. V was pared by 0 bases and J by 5 bases, with 14 bases between. The germline V gene encodes CDR1 SGDLS and CDR2 YYNGEE. Written as DNA, the CDR3 is TGTGCCAGCAGCGTAGGTGGAATGGGCCATTATGGCTACACCTTC. Residues: CASSVGGMGHYGYTF.

This clonotype was detected only a few times. The chain links TRBV27 to TRBJ2-7, with D possibly matching TRBD1 (5 bases). This CDR3 is 13 amino acids long. Germline CDR1 MNHEY, CDR2 SMNVEV (reference sequence). Trimming stripped 1 base from V and 6 bases from J, with 10 bases between. CDR3: CASSLFRVGEQYF. The CDR3 coding sequence is TGTGCCAGCAGTTTATTCAGGGTGGGCGAGCAGTACTTC.

This sequence joins TRBV7-2 and TRBJ2-1; tentative D call: TRBD1 (5 bases). V was cut by 5 bases and J by 7 bases, with 15 bases left in between. The CDR3 consists of 14 residues. Germline lookup yields CDR1 SGHTA and CDR2 FQGNSA. In DNA, the CDR3 is TGTGCCAGCAGCCCCCGGTGGACACAGAATGAGCAGTTCTTC. Amino acids: CASSPRWTQNEQFF.

In its sample, this clonotype was seen many times. The J gene is TRBJ2-7, the V gene TRBV20-1, with TRBD1 as a possible D gene (5 bases). CDR1 is DFQATT, CDR2 SNEGSKA, per germline (reference sequence). The CDR3 is 13 amino acids. Deletions cut 3 bases from V and 4 bases from J, with 13 bases between. The CDR3 region is CSASGQGKYEQYF. As DNA, the CDR3 is TGCAGTGCTAGTGGGCAGGGCAAGTACGAGCAGTACTTC.

J is TRBJ2-7 and V is TRBV6-5; 10 bases map to TRBD2. The CDR3 contains 16 residues. Germline loops: CDR1 MNHEY, CDR2 SVGAGI. With 0 bases clipped from V and 6 bases from J, the junction kept 8 bases outside the gene matches. CDR3 coding DNA: TGTGCCAGCAGTTACTCGTCTAGCGGGAGAATCTCCGAGCAGTACGTC. Encoded protein: CASSYSSSGRISEQYV.

This clonotype was observed a handful of times. The chain links TRBV7-7 to TRBJ2-5; 10 nucleotides agree with TRBD2. With V trimmed by 5 bases and J by 2 bases, 5 bases remained unmatched. This CDR3 is 15 amino acids long. Germline V gene data show CDR1 as SSHAT and CDR2 as FNYEAQ (reference sequence). In nucleotides, the CDR3 is TGTGCCAGCAGCGAGGAGACTAGCGGGCAAGAGACCCAGTACTTC. Protein sequence: CASSEETSGQETQYF.

The chain recombines TRBV10-3 with TRBJ2-7; D not resolved. Germline CDR1 reads ENHRY; CDR2 reads SYGVKD. The CDR3 contains 13 residues. Trimming pared 0 bases from V and 2 bases from J, leaving 5 bases between. The CDR3 spells CAISESQAYEQYF. The CDR3 DNA follows: TGTGCCATCAGTGAGTCACAAGCCTACGAGCAGTACTTC.

In nucleotides, the CDR3 is TGCAGCGTTGAAGATCGGGACAGGGGGGGAGATGAGCAGTTCTTC. Its translation: CSVEDRDRGGDEQFF. The chain recombines TRBV29-1 with TRBJ2-1; 11 bases match TRBD1. Germline loops: CDR1 SQVTM, CDR2 ANQGSEA. The ends lost 0 bases at V and 8 bases at J; junction bases unmatched: 6. This CDR3 contains 15 residues.

This clonotype has more than one count but fewer than ten. The chain carries TRBV20-1 and TRBJ2-3; TRBD2 might be the D (5 bases). This CDR3 region has 14 residues. Per the germline V gene, CDR1 is DFQATT and CDR2 is SNEGSKA (reference sequence). The ends were cut back, 3 bases at V and 4 bases at J, with 14 bases in the middle. The CDR3 protein is CSAREAASSDTQYF. CDR3 DNA sequence: TGCAGTGCTAGGGAGGCGGCTAGCTCAGATACGCAGTATTTT.